The entry below gives a single T cell receptor (beta chain) sequence along with its context. Its cognate antigen is unknown. Given the absence of the conserved phenylalanine or tryptophan at the CDR3 end, a read error is likely. This specimen belongs to a study of cytomegalovirus exposure and HLA in healthy donors. The study, taken as a whole, reports: An analysis was carried out later, and it reportedly showed fewer N-insertions in an Asian-associated ancestry cluster than the roughly 670-donor mean. The likely origin of a cluster of highly shared sequence variants was a sequencing artifact. CMV serostatus was the only immune exposure information that was available.

CDR3 length: 12 residues. Deletions cut 6 bases from V and 5 bases from J, with 11 bases between. CDR1 and CDR2 from the germline V gene are MGHDK and SYGVNS. Donors were nominally healthy when sampled, though unrecorded immune exposures were likely. The PCR employed 60 Vbeta primers together with 13 Jbeta primers. Method: immunoSEQ multiplex PCR; TCRdb's copy keeps in-frame clones and lacks some. Seen here are around 67,000 clones, 55% to 80% observed once, and the top ten hold more than 2.5%. The source is a woman aged 50 to 65 in good health and CMV-seronegative. Sequenced sample: PBMCs. The chain recombines TRBV25-1 with TRBJ2-7; no clear D gene. The CDR3 is CASSSRKDEQYL. The CDR3 nucleotides are TGTGCCAGCAGCAGCAGGAAAGACGAGCAGTACCTC.